Below are 20 T cell receptor beta chains sequenced from a single sample in a study of T cell responses to AZD1222 COVID-19 vaccine. Only in-frame clones appear in the TCRdb table, and some are missing; sequencing was by immunoSEQ multiplex PCR. Counted here are roughly 150,000 clones, around nine tenths occurring once; the ten biggest clones make up approximately 1.5%. Sequencing used peripheral blood, obtained 28 days after the second AZD1222 dose. These receptors were obtained from an adult who received the AZD1222 COVID-19 vaccine.

The chain couples TRBV28 to TRBJ1-1; possibly TRBD1 for D (5 bases). Germline V gene lookup returns CDR1 MDHEN and CDR2 SYDVKM. V was clipped by 1 base and J by 2 bases, with 11 bases between them. The CDR3 is 15 residues long. CDR3 region: CASSLSGPRNTEAFF. The DNA of the CDR3 is TGTGCCAGCAGTTTATCGGGACCGAGAAACACTGAAGCTTTCTTT.

The rearrangement links TRBV12-3 or TRBV12-4 to TRBJ1-1; the D gene is possibly TRBD1 (5 bases). The V and J ends lost 2 bases and 5 bases respectively, with 9 bases between them. This CDR3 has 13 residues. The CDR3 DNA is TGTGCCAGCAGTTTATGGGGGGGAACTGAAGCTTTCTTT. It translates to CASSLWGGTEAFF.

The chain joins TRBV7-8 to TRBJ2-7; D tentatively fits TRBD1 or TRBD2 (5 bases each). The V and J ends lost 7 bases and 0 bases respectively, with 13 bases between them. Germline-derived CDR1 and CDR2 are SGHVS and FQNEAQ. This CDR3 region has 14 residues. CDR3 sequence reads: CASNRGAGSYEQYF. DNA of the CDR3: TGTGCCAGCAACCGTGGGGCGGGCTCCTACGAGCAGTACTTC.

V usage is TRBV27 and J usage is TRBJ1-4, with D unresolved. The ends were cut back, 0 bases at V and 3 bases at J, with 11 bases in the middle. CDR1 is MNHEY, CDR2 SMNVEV, per germline (reference sequence). CDR3 length: 16 residues. In DNA form, the CDR3 reads TGTGCCAGCAGTTTATCTACCGTCCAGGCTAATGAAAAACTGTTTTTT. Amino acid sequence: CASSLSTVQANEKLFF.

Details on this clone: Other DNA sequences of this sample code for an identical CDR3. The chain links TRBV12-3 or TRBV12-4 to TRBJ2-7; no firm D call. This CDR3 region has 12 residues. V was shortened by 5 bases and J by 2 bases, with 7 bases between the two germline ends. The CDR3 sequence is CASSRRAYEQYF. Here the CDR3 DNA reads TGTGCCAGCAGTCGTAGAGCCTACGAGCAGTACTTC.

The chain uses TRBV2 and TRBJ1-5, with D uncertain. V was shortened by 2 bases and J by 0 bases, with 8 bases between the two germline ends. The CDR3 contains 15 residues. The germline CDR1 and CDR2 sequences are SNHLY and FYNNEI. This chain's CDR3 is CASSELQYSNQPQHF. CDR3 coding DNA: TGTGCCAGCAGTGAATTGCAGTATAGCAATCAGCCCCAGCATTTT.

This chain joins TRBV3-1 (or the pseudogene TRBV3-2) and TRBJ2-5; 8 bases fit TRBD2. Germline V CDR1 and CDR2: LGHDT, YNNKEL (reference sequence). This CDR3 region has 14 residues. With 5 bases clipped from V and 7 bases from J, the junction kept 9 bases outside the gene matches. The CDR3: CASSGTSGGRTQYF. CDR3 sequence (DNA): TGTGCCAGCAGCGGTACTAGCGGCGGAAGGACCCAGTACTTC.

The V gene is TRBV6-1, the J gene TRBJ1-4; 7 nucleotides align to TRBD1. With 4 bases clipped from V and 5 bases from J, the junction kept 10 bases outside the gene matches. The CDR3 is made up of 16 amino acids. The germline CDR1 and CDR2 sequences are MNHNS and SASEGT. CDR3 bases: TGTGCCAGCAGTGCACAGGGGCAGACTCAGAATGAAAAACTGTTTTTT. It encodes CASSAQGQTQNEKLFF.

The genes are TRBV30 and TRBJ2-7; tentatively, D is TRBD2 (5 bases). The CDR3 totals 13 residues. Germline CDR1 and CDR2: GTSNPN and SVGIG (reference sequence). The V end lost 3 bases, the J end lost 3 bases, and 12 bases lay between the germline ends. CDR3 region: CAWRGGQLYEQYF. In DNA form, the CDR3 reads TGTGCCTGGAGGGGCGGGCAGCTCTACGAGCAGTACTTC.

This clone was found a few times. The gene calls are TRBV27 and TRBJ1-4; D call uncertain. Looked up from germline, CDR1 is MNHEY and CDR2 is SMNVEV (reference sequence). This CDR3 contains 16 residues. V was trimmed by 5 bases and J by 3 bases, leaving 16 bases between them. CDR3: CASSPTWGNPNEKLFF. In nucleotides, the CDR3 is TGTGCCAGCAGTCCCACATGGGGTAATCCTAATGAAAAACTGTTTTTT.

CDR3 loop: CASSLERGALSGANVLTF. For the CDR3, the DNA is TGTGCCAGTAGTTTGGAGCGGGGGGCCCTCTCTGGGGCCAACGTCCTGACTTTC. The V call is TRBV19, the J call TRBJ2-6, with TRBD2 matching 9 bases. The CDR3 is 18 residues long. V lost 5 bases and J lost 0; bases outside the gene matches: 8. Germline CDR1 and CDR2: LNHDA and SQIVND (reference sequence).

The V call is TRBV13, the J call TRBJ1-6; D is undetermined. V lost 3 bases to trimming and J lost 0 bases, with 9 bases between them. Germline assignment: CDR1 PRHDT and CDR2 FYEKMQ (reference sequence). The CDR3 loop spans 16 amino acids. DNA of the CDR3: TGTGCCAGCAGCTTGGGAGCCAGCTCCTATAATTCACCCCTCCACTTT. The encoded protein is CASSLGASSYNSPLHF.

This clone came up a few times. This rearrangement joins TRBV5-6 to TRBJ2-1; D is uncertain. The CDR3 runs 14 residues. Germline-derived CDR1 and CDR2 are SGHDT and YYEEEE. The ends were cut back, 4 bases at V and 9 bases at J, with 17 bases in the middle. CDR3 sequence reads: CASSAEPRLSEQFF. The CDR3 DNA sequence: TGTGCCAGCAGCGCGGAGCCCCGATTGTCTGAGCAGTTCTTC.

The V and J genes are TRBV30 and TRBJ2-5; D ambiguous. In germline, CDR1 is GTSNPN, CDR2 SVGIG (reference sequence). Trimming cost V 5 bases and J 9 bases, with 16 bases left between them. The CDR3 is 12 amino acids. The CDR3, as DNA: TGTGCCTGGGGGCTACCCTCGTGGGCCCAGTACTTC. This encodes CAWGLPSWAQYF.

This chain connects TRBV5-8 to TRBJ1-3; a possible D gene is TRBD1 (5 bases). Per germline, CDR1 SGHTS and CDR2 YDEGEE. V lost 4 bases, J lost 2 bases, and 10 bases lay in between. There are 14 residues in the CDR3. In DNA form, the CDR3 reads TGTGCCAGCAGCCAACGGGGGACTGGAAACACCATATATTTT. Amino acids: CASSQRGTGNTIYF. The whole variable domain, remainder taken from reference TRBV5-8 and TRBJ1-3, is EAGVTQSPTHLIKTRGQQATLRCSPISGHTSVYWYQQALGLGLQFLLWYDEGEERNRGNFPPRFSGRQFPNYSSELNVNALELEDSALYLCASSQRGTGNTIYFGEGSWLTVV.

V and J are TRBV15 and TRBJ1-2; no clear D gene. V was trimmed by 0 bases and J by 3 bases, leaving 8 bases between them. Per germline, CDR1 LNHNV and CDR2 YYDKDF (reference sequence). The CDR3 loop spans 14 amino acids. CDR3 sequence: CATSRDNGDYGYTF. The DNA for the CDR3 is TGTGCCACCAGCAGAGACAACGGGGACTATGGCTACACCTTC.

The rearrangement uses TRBV7-8 and TRBJ2-3; D remains unclear. Germline loops: CDR1 SGHVS, CDR2 FQNEAQ. The CDR3 has 18 amino acids. V lost 2 bases, J lost 9 bases, and 27 bases lay in between. The CDR3 here is CASSLIDPPALLPGTQYF. CDR3 bases: TGTGCCAGCAGCTTAATAGACCCCCCCGCATTACTGCCCGGGACGCAGTATTTT.

The chain joins TRBV5-6 to TRBJ1-6, with D possibly being TRBD1 (5 bases). The CDR3 consists of 15 residues. Germline values: CDR1 SGHDT, CDR2 YYEEEE. Trimming removed 2 bases from V and 10 bases from J, with 16 bases in between. The CDR3 DNA reads as TGTGCCAGCAGCTTAAAGGGGAGGTCAGGCTCACCCCTCCACTTT. It yields the protein CASSLKGRSGSPLHF.

The chain combines TRBV5-4 with TRBJ2-1; 9 bases fit TRBD2. V was pared by 4 bases and J by 6 bases, with 11 bases of the junction left unmatched. This CDR3 has 16 residues. CDR1 and CDR2 from the germline V gene are SGHNT and YYREEE (reference sequence). The CDR3 here is CASSHDVAGVTNEQFF. The DNA of the CDR3 is TGTGCCAGCAGCCACGACGTAGCGGGGGTAACCAATGAGCAGTTCTTC.

This chain links TRBV30 with TRBJ1-5; D may be TRBD1 (5 bases). V gave up 2 bases and J gave up 3 bases, with 11 bases separating them. The germline V gene encodes CDR1 GTSNPN and CDR2 SVGIG (reference sequence). The CDR3 consists of 14 residues. The CDR3 protein is CAWSTGTANQPQHF. As DNA, the CDR3 is TGTGCCTGGAGTACTGGGACGGCCAATCAGCCCCAGCATTTT.